Below, 12 T cell receptor beta chains from the same sample are listed, as sequenced in a study of T cells expressing NK-cell markers. TCRdb reprocessed the 5' RACE reads and keeps a single row for each CDR3 protein, giving no DNA. This sample contains about 150,000 distinct CDR3 sequences. The specimen sequenced was blood T cells: a sorted CD56 or NKG2C T cell subset, CD4+ or CD8+ T cells, or bulk PBMC T cells (not recorded which). These TCRs come from a man aged 18 to 69 in good health.

This rearrangement joins TRBV21-1 to TRBJ1-5; TCRdb's D call, TRBD1, is unchecked because there is no DNA. TRBV21-1 is a pseudogene. This CDR3 has 16 amino acids. CDR3 residues: CASSKVGGRWNQPQHF.

The chain is built from TRBV27 and TRBJ2-7. The V gene's germline CDR1 is MNHEY and CDR2 SMNVEV (reference sequence). This CDR3 is 16 amino acids long. The CDR3 spells CASSLYTKQPPYEQYF.

J is TRBJ2-5 and V is TRBV6-2 or TRBV6-3; no DNA is available, so the TRBD2 call from TCRdb remains unchecked. Germline CDR1 reads MNHEY; CDR2 reads SVGEGT. CDR3 size: 15 residues. The CDR3 region is CASRPGLKLQETQYF.

The genes are TRBV7-8 and TRBJ2-2; the TRBD1 assignment by TCRdb is unverifiable without DNA. Germline CDR1 reads SGHVS; CDR2 reads FQNEAQ. This CDR3 has 18 residues. CDR3 protein: CASSYIPPDRRNTGELFF.

J is TRBJ1-6 and V is TRBV13. The CDR3 length is 15 residues. Looked up from germline, CDR1 is PRHDT and CDR2 is FYEKMQ (reference sequence). CDR3 in amino acids: CASSLNPKGNSPLHF.

The chain employs TRBV10-3 and TRBJ2-7. Germline V lookup: CDR1 ENHRY, CDR2 SYGVKD. This CDR3 has 13 amino acids. CDR3 sequence: CAISDGISYEQYF.

The V gene is TRBV5-1, the J gene TRBJ1-2; TCRdb's D call of TRBD1 is untestable without DNA. CDR3 length: 14 residues. Per germline, CDR1 SGHRS and CDR2 YFSETQ. CDR3 loop: CASSPDRNRYGYTF.

This chain uses TRBV7-2 with TRBJ2-3. The CDR3 totals 13 residues. CDR1 SGHTA and CDR2 FQGNSA come from the germline V gene. CDR3 sequence: CASSAHAMDTQYF.

The V gene is TRBV18, the J gene TRBJ2-3; as DNA is missing, the TRBD1 call by TCRdb cannot be tested. From germline, CDR1 is KGHSH and CDR2 LQKENI. CDR3 size: 13 residues. This CDR3 is CATTQGSTDTQYF.

This CDR3 reads CASSFLRGGRTGELFF. J is TRBJ2-2 and V is TRBV28; there is no DNA to check the TCRdb D call of TRBD1. The CDR3 sequence is 16 residues long. Germline V gives CDR1 MDHEN, CDR2 SYDVKM.

The chain carries TRBV3-1 and TRBJ2-5; TCRdb lists TRBD1, though no DNA is available to test this call. This CDR3 region has 14 residues. Per germline, CDR1 LGHDT and CDR2 YNNKEL (reference sequence). The CDR3 sequence is CASSPDSGEETQYF.

The J gene is TRBJ2-1, the V gene TRBV20-1; TCRdb calls TRBD1, which cannot be checked without DNA. The germline V gene encodes CDR1 DFQATT and CDR2 SNEGSKA (reference sequence). The CDR3 covers 17 residues. Here the CDR3 reads CSARLGGATTLLDEQFF.